Below, 9 T cell receptor beta chains from the same sample are listed, as sequenced in a study of cytomegalovirus exposure and HLA in healthy donors. Researchers ran the PCR with 60 Vbeta and 13 Jbeta primers. Clones were read by immunoSEQ multiplex PCR, and TCRdb kept only the in-frame ones, dropping some. The sample includes about 200,000 clones, roughly 85% seen only once; the top ten take 3.5% to 5%. Specimen: PBMCs. These receptors came from a woman aged 30 to 39 in good health and CMV-seropositive.

The chain carries TRBV10-3 and TRBJ2-1; TRBD2 matches 8 bases. J gave up 5 bases and V 4 bases, and 7 bases lay outside the gene matches. Germline CDR1 reads ENHRY; CDR2 reads SYGVKD. The CDR3 covers 15 residues. CDR3 loop: CAISARTSGNNEQFF. In DNA, the CDR3 is TGTGCCATCAGTGCTCGAACTAGCGGAAACAATGAGCAGTTCTTC.

The chain couples TRBV18 to TRBJ1-6; 9 nucleotides align to TRBD1. Per germline, CDR1 KGHSH and CDR2 LQKENI. The CDR3 length is 17 residues. V was clipped by 2 bases and J by 5 bases; unmatched bases: 7. As DNA, the CDR3 is TGTGCCAGCTCACCAAAGGCACAGGGGGCCAATAATTCACCCCTCCACTTT. Protein: CASSPKAQGANNSPLHF.

The chain links TRBV27 to TRBJ1-2; a possible D gene is TRBD1 (6 bases). Germline assignment: CDR1 MNHEY and CDR2 SMNVEV (reference sequence). The CDR3 contains 13 residues. Trimming took off 4 bases at V and 2 bases at J, with 8 bases between the two ends. CDR3 loop: CASSSQGNYGYTF. The CDR3 DNA reads as TGTGCCAGCAGTTCTCAGGGGAACTATGGCTACACCTTC.

This clone was detected only once. The V and J genes are TRBV11-3 and TRBJ2-1; TRBD1 might be the D (5 bases). This CDR3 has 14 amino acids. The germline V gene has CDR1 SGHNT and CDR2 YENEEA. Trimming left V 5 bases short and J 1 base short, with 9 bases between. In DNA form, the CDR3 reads TGTGCCAGCAGCAAGGACAAGTCCTACAATGAGCAGTTCTTC. This translates into CASSKDKSYNEQFF.

This clone was picked up one time. The sample has other DNA sequences that encode this CDR3 too. The chain links TRBV5-1 to TRBJ2-7, with D possibly TRBD1 on 6 matching bases. Trimming removed 0 bases at V and 2 bases at J, with 12 bases between. The length of the CDR3 is 15 residues. Germline V gives CDR1 SGHRS, CDR2 YFSETQ. CDR3 loop: CASSLDRAATYEQYF. The CDR3 DNA reads TGCGCCAGCAGCTTGGACAGGGCCGCCACCTACGAGCAGTACTTC. The full variable domain, its missing parts supplied by reference TRBV5-1 and TRBJ2-7, is KAGVTQTPRYLIKTRGQQVTLSCSPISGHRSVSWYQQTPGQGLQFLFEYFSETQRNKGNFPGRFSGRQFSNSRSEMNVSTLELGDSALYLCASSLDRAATYEQYFGPGTRLTVT.

This clone has just a few counts. This sequence joins TRBV7-6 and TRBJ2-3; TRBD2 might be the D (6 bases). Germline V CDR1 and CDR2: SGHVS, FNYEAQ. This CDR3 has 17 amino acids. V was cut by 5 bases and J by 2 bases, with 20 bases left in between. CDR3 in amino acids: CASSPGVGPTYTDTQYF. The CDR3 coding sequence is TGTGCCAGCAGCCCGGGGGTGGGACCCACCTACACAGATACGCAGTATTTT.

The chain employs TRBV12-5 and TRBJ2-3; TRBD1 agrees at 9 bases. This CDR3 contains 18 residues. V dropped 1 base and J dropped 4; count of bases not matched to a gene: 12. Germline V gene lookup returns CDR1 LGHNT and CDR2 FRNRAP. The CDR3 protein is CASGLAFWGTGRPDTQYF. The CDR3 bases are TGTGCTAGTGGTTTGGCCTTCTGGGGGACAGGGAGGCCAGATACGCAGTATTTT.

This rearrangement joins TRBV27 to TRBJ2-3; 8 bases map to TRBD2. This CDR3 is 18 amino acids long. Germline CDR1 is MNHEY and CDR2 is SMNVEV (reference sequence). V dropped 6 bases and J dropped 2; count of bases not matched to a gene: 16. The CDR3, as DNA: TGTGCCAGCAGCTTAGGACTAGCTGACTTACTTAACACAGATACGCAGTATTTT. It encodes CASSLGLADLLNTDTQYF.

This chain uses TRBV9 with TRBJ2-1; 10 positions agree with TRBD2. This CDR3 spans 15 amino acids. Germline-derived CDR1 and CDR2 are SGDLS and YYNGEE. Trimming removed 0 bases from V and 7 bases from J; junction bases left unmatched: 4. CDR3 bases: TGTGCCAGCAGCGTAGGGCTAGCGGGAGTGAATGAGCAGTTCTTC. Its translation: CASSVGLAGVNEQFF.